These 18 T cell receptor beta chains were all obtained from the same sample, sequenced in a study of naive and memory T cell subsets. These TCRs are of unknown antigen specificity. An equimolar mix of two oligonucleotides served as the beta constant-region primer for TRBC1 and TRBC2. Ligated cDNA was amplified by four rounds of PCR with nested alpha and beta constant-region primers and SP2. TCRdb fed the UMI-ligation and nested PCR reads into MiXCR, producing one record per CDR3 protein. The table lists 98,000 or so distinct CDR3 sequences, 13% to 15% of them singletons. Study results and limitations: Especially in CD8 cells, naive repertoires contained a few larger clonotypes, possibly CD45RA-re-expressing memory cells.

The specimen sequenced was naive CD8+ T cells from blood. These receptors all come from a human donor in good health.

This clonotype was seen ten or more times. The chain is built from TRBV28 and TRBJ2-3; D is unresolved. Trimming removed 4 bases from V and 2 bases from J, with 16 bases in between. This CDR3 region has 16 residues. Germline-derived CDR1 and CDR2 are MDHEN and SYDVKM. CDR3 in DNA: TGTGCCAGCAGTTCATATGGCAGATCTTACACAGATACGCAGTATTTT. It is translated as CASSSYGRSYTDTQYF.

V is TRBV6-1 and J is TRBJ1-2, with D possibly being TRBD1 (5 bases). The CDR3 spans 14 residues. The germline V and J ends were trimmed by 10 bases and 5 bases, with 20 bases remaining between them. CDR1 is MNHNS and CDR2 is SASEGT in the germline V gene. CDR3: CATKAEGVWYGYTF. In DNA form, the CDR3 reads TGTGCCACCAAGGCGGAAGGGGTTTGGTATGGCTACACCTTC.

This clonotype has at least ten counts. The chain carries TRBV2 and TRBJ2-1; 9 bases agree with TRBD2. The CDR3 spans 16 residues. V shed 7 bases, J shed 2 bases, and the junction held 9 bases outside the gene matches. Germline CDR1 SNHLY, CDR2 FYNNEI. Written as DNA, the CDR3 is TGTGCCAGCACGTCCAGCGGGGGGCCGCCCTACAATGAGCAGTTCTTC. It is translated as CASTSSGGPPYNEQFF.

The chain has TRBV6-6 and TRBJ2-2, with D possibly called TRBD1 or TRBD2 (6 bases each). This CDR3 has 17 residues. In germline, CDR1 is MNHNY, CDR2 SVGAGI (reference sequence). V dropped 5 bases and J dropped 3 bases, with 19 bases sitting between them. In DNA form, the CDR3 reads TGTGCCAGCAGTGATCCCCTTAGGGGGGCCTACACCGGGGAGCTGTTTTTT. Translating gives CASSDPLRGAYTGELFF.

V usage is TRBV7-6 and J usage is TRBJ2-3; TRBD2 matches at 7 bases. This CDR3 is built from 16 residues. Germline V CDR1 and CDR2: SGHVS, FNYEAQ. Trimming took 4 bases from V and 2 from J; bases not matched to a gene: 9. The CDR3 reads CASSSPTSDPTDTQYF. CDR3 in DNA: TGTGCCAGCAGCTCCCCCACTAGCGACCCCACAGATACGCAGTATTTT.

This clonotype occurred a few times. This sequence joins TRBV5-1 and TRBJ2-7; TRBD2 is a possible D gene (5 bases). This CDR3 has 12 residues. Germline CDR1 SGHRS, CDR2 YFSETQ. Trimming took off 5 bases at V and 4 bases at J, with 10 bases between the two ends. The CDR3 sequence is CASRYEGYEQYF. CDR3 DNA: TGCGCCAGCAGATACGAGGGTTACGAGCAGTACTTC. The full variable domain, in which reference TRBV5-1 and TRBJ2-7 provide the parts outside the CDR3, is KAGVTQTPRYLIKTRGQQVTLSCSPISGHRSVSWYQQTPGQGLQFLFEYFSETQRNKGNFPGRFSGRQFSNSRSEMNVSTLELGDSALYLCASRYEGYEQYFGPGTRLTVT.

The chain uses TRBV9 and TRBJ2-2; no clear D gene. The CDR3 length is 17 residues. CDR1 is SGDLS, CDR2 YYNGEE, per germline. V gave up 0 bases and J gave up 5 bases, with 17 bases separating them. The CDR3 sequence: CASSVARDSPWTGELFF. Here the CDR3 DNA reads TGTGCCAGCAGCGTAGCTAGAGACTCTCCGTGGACCGGGGAGCTGTTTTTT.

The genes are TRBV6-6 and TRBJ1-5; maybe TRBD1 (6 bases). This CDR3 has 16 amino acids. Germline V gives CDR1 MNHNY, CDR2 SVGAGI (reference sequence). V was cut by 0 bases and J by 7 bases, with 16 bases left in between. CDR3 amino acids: CASSYSRQTQGQPQHF. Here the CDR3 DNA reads TGTGCCAGCAGTTACTCGAGACAGACTCAGGGGCAGCCCCAGCATTTT.

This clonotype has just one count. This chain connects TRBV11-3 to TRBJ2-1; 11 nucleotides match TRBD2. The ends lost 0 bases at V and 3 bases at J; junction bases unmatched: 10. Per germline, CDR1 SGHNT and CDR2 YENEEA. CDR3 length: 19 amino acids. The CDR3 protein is CASSLDGSGRALFYNEQFF. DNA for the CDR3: TGTGCCAGCAGCTTAGATGGTAGCGGGAGGGCTTTGTTCTACAATGAGCAGTTCTTC.

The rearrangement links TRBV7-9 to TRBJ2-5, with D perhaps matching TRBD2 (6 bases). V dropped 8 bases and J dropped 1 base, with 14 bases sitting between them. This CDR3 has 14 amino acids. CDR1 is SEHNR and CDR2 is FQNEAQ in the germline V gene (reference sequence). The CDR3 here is CASGGWEVQETQYF. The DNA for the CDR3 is TGTGCCAGCGGCGGGTGGGAGGTCCAAGAGACCCAGTACTTC.

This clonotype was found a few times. The CDR3 here is CASSLGPPGSVYEQYF. The CDR3 DNA is TGTGCCAGCAGTTTAGGTCCGCCGGGGAGCGTCTACGAGCAGTACTTC. V and J are TRBV28 and TRBJ2-7; TRBD2 might be the D (5 bases). Between the trimmed V and J ends, which lost 2 bases and 3 bases, there was a span of 17 bases. Germline V gives CDR1 MDHEN, CDR2 SYDVKM. The CDR3 contains 16 residues.

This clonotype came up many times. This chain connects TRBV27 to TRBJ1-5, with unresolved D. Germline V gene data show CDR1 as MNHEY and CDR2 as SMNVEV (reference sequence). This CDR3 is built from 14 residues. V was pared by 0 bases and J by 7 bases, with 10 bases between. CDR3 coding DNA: TGTGCCAGCAGTTTATCGAACAGCTACCAGCCCCAGCATTTT. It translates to CASSLSNSYQPQHF.

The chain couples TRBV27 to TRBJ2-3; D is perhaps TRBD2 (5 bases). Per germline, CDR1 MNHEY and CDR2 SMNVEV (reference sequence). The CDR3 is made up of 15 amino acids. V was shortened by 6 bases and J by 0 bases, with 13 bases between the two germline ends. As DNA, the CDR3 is TGTGCCAGCAGACAACTAGACACAAGCACAGATACGCAGTATTTT. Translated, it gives CASRQLDTSTDTQYF.

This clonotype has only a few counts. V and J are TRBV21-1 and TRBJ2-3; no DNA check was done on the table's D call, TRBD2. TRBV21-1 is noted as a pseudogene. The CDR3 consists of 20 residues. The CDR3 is CASSKDPSGGVIPSTDTQYF. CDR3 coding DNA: TGTGCCAGCAGCAAGGATCCTAGCGGGGGGGTAATTCCTAGCACAGATACGCAGTATTTT.

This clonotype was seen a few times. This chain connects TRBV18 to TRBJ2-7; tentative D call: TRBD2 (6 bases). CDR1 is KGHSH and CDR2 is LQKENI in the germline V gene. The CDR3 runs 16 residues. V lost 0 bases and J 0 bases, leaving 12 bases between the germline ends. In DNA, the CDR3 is TGTGCCAGCTCACCACCGTACGGCGGGGCCTCCTACGAGCAGTACTTC. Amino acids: CASSPPYGGASYEQYF.

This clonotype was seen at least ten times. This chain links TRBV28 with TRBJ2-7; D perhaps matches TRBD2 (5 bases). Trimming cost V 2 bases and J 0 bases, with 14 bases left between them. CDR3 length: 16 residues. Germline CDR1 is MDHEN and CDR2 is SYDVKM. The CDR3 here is CASSLSRERSSYEQYF. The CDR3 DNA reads TGTGCCAGCAGTTTAAGTCGGGAAAGGAGCTCCTACGAGCAGTACTTC. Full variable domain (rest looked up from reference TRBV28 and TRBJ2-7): DVKVTQSSRYLVKRTGEKVFLECVQDMDHENMFWYRQDPGLGLRLIYFSYDVKMKEKGDIPEGYSVSREKKERFSLILESASTNQTSMYLCASSLSRERSSYEQYFGPGTRLTVT.

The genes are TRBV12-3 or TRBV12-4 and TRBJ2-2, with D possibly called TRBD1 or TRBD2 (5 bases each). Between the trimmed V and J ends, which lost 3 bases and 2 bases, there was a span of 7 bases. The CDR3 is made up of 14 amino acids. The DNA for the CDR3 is TGTGCCAGCAGTTTCGGGGCAAACACCGGGGAGCTGTTTTTT. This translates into CASSFGANTGELFF.

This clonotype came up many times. The CDR3 coding sequence is TGTGCCACCAGCGAAGGACAGGGTCGGTACAATGAGCAGTTCTTC. Its translation is CATSEGQGRYNEQFF. The chain combines TRBV15 with TRBJ2-1, with TRBD1 matching 8 bases. J was trimmed by 4 bases and V by 5 bases; bases with no gene match: 7. CDR3 size: 15 residues. The V gene's germline CDR1 is LNHNV and CDR2 YYDKDF (reference sequence).